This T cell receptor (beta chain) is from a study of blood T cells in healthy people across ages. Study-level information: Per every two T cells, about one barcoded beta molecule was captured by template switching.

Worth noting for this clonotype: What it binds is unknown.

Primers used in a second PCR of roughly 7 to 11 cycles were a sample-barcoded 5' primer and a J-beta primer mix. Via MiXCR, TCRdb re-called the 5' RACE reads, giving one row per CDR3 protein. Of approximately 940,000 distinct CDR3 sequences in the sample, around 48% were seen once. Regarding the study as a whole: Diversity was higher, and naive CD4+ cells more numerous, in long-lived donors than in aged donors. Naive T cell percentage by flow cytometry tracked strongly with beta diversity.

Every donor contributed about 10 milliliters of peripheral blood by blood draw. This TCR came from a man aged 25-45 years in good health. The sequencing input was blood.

DNA of the CDR3: TGCGCCAGCAGCCAAGAAACCCGGGATCAGGAGACCCAGTACTTC. Translated: CASSQETRDQETQYF. The V and J genes are TRBV4-1 and TRBJ2-7; possibly TRBD2 for D (5 bases). The J call may be in error: the DNA end matches TRBJ2-5 better. The CDR3 has 15 amino acids. Germline CDR1 reads MGHRA; CDR2 reads YSYEKL.